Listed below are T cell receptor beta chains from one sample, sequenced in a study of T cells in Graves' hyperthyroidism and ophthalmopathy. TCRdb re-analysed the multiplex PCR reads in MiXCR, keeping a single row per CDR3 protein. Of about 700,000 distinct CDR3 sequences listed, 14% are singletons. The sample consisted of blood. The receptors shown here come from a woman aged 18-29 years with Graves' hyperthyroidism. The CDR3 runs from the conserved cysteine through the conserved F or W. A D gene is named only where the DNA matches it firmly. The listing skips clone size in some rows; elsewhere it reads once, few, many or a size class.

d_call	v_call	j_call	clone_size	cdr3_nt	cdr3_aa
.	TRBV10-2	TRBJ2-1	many	TGCGCCAGCAGTGAGGCCGACTGGGGGCATGAGCAGTTCTTC	CASSEADWGHEQFF
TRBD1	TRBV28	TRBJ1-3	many	TGTGCCAGCGGGGACAGGTTCTCTGGAAACACCATATATTTT	CASGDRFSGNTIYF
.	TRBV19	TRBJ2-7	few	TGTGCCAGTAGTAGCCAAGGGGCCATGGGCTCCTACGAGCAGTACTTC	CASSSQGAMGSYEQYF
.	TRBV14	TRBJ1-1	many	TGTGCCAGCAGCCAAATCTGGACCGGGAACACTGAAGCTTTCTTT	CASSQIWTGNTEAFF
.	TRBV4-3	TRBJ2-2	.	TGCGCCAGCAGCCAAGCTCCCGGCGGGACCAACACCGGGGAGCTGTTTTTT	CASSQAPGGTNTGELFF
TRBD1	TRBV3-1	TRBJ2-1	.	TGTGCCAGCAGCCCCGGGACAGCAGACAATGAGCAGTTCTTC	CASSPGTADNEQFF
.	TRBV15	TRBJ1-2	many	TGTGCCACCAGCAGCCAGGAGACCCGGGAGGTCTATGGCTACACCTTC	CATSSQETREVYGYTF
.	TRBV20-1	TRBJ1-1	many	TGCAGTGCTAGAGCAGACAGTTCGAACACTGAAGCTTTCTTT	CSARADSSNTEAFF
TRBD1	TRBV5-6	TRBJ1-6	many	TGTGCCAGCAGGTCTACAGGGGTGGTTCGGAATTCACCCCTCCACTTT	CASRSTGVVRNSPLHF
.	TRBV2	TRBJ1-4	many	TGTGCCAGCAGTGAAGTCGGCTGGCAGTCTAATGAAAAACTGTTTTTT	CASSEVGWQSNEKLFF
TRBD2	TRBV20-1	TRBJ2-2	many	TGCAGTGCTAGACCGTCGGCCAGCGGGGGCACCGGGGAGCTGTTTTTT	CSARPSASGGTGELFF
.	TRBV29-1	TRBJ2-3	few	TGCAGCGCATTAGGGGTCGGCACAGATACGCAGTATTTT	CSALGVGTDTQYF
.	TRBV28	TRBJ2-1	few	TGTGCCAGCAGTTTATTCCAGGCGAACAATGAGCAGTTCTTC	CASSLFQANNEQFF
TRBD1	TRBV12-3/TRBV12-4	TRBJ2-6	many	TGTGCCAGCAGTTTAATTTTCGTCTGGGACAGGGTACGTTCTGGGGCCAACGTCCTGACTTTC	CASSLIFVWDRVRSGANVLTF
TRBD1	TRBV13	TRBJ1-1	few	TGTGCCAGCAGTACAGGGGGGTTTAGTGAAGCTTTCTTT	CASSTGGFSEAFF
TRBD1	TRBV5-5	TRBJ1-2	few	TGTGCCAGCAGCTGGACAGGGGGCGCCGTCTATGGCTACACCTTC	CASSWTGGAVYGYTF
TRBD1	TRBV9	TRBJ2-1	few	TGTGCCAGCAGCGTAGCTATAGGGGGCCCAAAAGTCGAGCAGTTCTTC	CASSVAIGGPKVEQFF
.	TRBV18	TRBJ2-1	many	TGTGCCAGCTCACCTCCATTCTTCGGGGATGAGCAGTTCTTC	CASSPPFFGDEQFF
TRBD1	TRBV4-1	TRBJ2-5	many	TGCGCCAGCAGCCAAGGACAGGGCTACCAAGAGACCCAGTACTTC	CASSQGQGYQETQYF
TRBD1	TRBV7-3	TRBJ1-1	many	TGTGCCAGCAGCTCCGGGACAGGGGGCACTGAAGCTTTCTTT	CASSSGTGGTEAFF
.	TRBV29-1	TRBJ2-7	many	TGCAGCGTTGTATTATGGACACGGACCCGAGAGCAGTACTTC	CSVVLWTRTREQYF
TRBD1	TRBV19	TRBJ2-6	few	TGTGCCAGTAGTCCTCCAGGGGGCGGGGCCGTTGGGGCCAACGTCCTGACTTTC	CASSPPGGGAVGANVLTF
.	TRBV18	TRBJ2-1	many	TGTGCCAGCTCACGGGGTACTAGCCTTAGGCATGAGCAGTTCTTC	CASSRGTSLRHEQFF
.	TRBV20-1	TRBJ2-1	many	TGCAGTGCTAGCTCTCCCCTGAGCTCCTACAATGAGCAGTTCTTC	CSASSPLSSYNEQFF
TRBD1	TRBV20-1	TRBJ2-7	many	TGCAGTGCTAGAGGAGCCGGGACAGGGCACTACGAGCAGTACTTC	CSARGAGTGHYEQYF
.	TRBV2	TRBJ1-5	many	TGTGCCAGCAGCGTAAACGTCGGTCAGCCCCAGCATTTT	CASSVNVGQPQHF
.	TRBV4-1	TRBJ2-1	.	TGCGCCAGCAGCCAGGGGGAAACCTACAATGAGCAGTTCTTC	CASSQGETYNEQFF